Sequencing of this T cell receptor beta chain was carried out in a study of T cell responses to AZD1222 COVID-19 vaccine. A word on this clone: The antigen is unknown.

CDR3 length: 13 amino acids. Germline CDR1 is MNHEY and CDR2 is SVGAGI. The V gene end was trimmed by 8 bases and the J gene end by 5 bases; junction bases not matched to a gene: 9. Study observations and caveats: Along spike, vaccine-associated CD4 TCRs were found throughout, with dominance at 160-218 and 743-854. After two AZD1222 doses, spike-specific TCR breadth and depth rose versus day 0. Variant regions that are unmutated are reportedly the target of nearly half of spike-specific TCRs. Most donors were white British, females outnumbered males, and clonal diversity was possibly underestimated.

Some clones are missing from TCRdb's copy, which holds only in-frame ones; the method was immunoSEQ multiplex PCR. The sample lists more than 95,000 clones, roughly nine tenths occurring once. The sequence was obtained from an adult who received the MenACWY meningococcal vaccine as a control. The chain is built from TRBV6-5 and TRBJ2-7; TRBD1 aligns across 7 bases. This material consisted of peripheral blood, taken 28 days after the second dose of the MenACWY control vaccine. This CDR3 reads CASGRETGNEQYF. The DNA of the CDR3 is TGTGCCAGCGGGAGAGAGACAGGGAACGAGCAGTACTTC.